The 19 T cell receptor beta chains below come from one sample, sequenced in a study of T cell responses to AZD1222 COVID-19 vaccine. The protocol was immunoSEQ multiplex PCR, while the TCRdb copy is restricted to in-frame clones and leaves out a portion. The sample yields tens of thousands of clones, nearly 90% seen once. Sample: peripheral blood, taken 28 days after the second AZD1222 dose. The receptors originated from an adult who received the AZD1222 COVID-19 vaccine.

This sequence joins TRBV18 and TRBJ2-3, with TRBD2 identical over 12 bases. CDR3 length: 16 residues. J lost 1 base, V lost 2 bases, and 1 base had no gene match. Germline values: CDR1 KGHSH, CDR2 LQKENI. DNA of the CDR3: TGTGCCAGCTCACCAAGACTAGCGGGAGGCACAGATACGCAGTATTTT. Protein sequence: CASSPRLAGGTDTQYF.

DNA for the CDR3: TGTGCCAGCAGCTTAGCGGCGGCCGGGACAGGATACACAGATACGCAGTATTTT. Translating it yields CASSLAAAGTGYTDTQYF. The chain carries TRBV7-9 and TRBJ2-3, with 8 positions matching TRBD1. With V trimmed by 0 bases and J by 2 bases, 10 bases remained unmatched. This CDR3 spans 18 amino acids. CDR1 is SEHNR and CDR2 is FQNEAQ in the germline V gene (reference sequence).

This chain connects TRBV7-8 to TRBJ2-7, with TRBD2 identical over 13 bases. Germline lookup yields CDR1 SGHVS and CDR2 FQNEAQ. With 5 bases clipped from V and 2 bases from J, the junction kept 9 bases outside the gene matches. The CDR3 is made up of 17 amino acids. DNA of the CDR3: TGTGCCAGCAGCCCCACTAGCGGGGGGGACTCAACCTACGAGCAGTACTTC. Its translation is CASSPTSGGDSTYEQYF.

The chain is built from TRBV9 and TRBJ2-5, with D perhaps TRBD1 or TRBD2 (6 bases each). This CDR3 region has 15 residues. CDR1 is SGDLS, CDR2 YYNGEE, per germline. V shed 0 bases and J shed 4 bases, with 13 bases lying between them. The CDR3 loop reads CASSVAGGSPETQYF. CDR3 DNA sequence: TGTGCCAGCAGCGTAGCCGGGGGCAGCCCAGAGACCCAGTACTTC.

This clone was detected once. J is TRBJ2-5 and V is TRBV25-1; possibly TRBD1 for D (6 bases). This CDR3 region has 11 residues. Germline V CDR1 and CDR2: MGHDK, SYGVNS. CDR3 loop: CATGGGETQYF. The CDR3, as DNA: TGTGCGACAGGTGGAGGAGAGACCCAGTACTTC. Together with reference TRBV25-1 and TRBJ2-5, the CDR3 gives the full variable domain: EADIYQTPRYLVIGTGKKITLECSQTMGHDKMYWYQQDPGMELHLIHYSYGVNSTEKGDLSSESTVSRIRTEHFPLTLESARPSHTSQYLCATGGGETQYFGPGTRLLVL.

The CDR3 reads CASSPWSLNTEAFF. The CDR3 DNA sequence: TGTGCCAGCTCACCGTGGTCTTTGAACACTGAAGCTTTCTTT. This rearrangement joins TRBV18 to TRBJ1-1; no clear D gene. The CDR3 length is 14 residues. The V end was cut by 3 bases, the J end by 0 bases, with 8 bases between. Germline CDR1 is KGHSH and CDR2 is LQKENI.

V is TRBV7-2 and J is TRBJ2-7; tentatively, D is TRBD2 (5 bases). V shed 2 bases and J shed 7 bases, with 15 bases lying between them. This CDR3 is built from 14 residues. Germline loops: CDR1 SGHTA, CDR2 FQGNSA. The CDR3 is CASSLQPSKWEQYF. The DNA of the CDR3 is TGTGCCAGCAGCTTACAGCCTAGCAAGTGGGAGCAGTACTTC.

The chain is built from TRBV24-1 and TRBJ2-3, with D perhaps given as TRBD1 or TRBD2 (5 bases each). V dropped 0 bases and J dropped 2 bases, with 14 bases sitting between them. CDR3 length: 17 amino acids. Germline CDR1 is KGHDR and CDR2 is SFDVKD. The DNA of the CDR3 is TGTGCCACCAGTGATTTGCAAGAGGGGACCCACACAGATACGCAGTATTTT. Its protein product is CATSDLQEGTHTDTQYF.

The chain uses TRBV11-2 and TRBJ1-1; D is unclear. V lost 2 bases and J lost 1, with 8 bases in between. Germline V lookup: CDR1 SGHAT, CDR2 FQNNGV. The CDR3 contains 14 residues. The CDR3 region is CASSLFSPNTEAFF. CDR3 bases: TGTGCCAGCAGCTTATTTTCCCCGAACACTGAAGCTTTCTTT.

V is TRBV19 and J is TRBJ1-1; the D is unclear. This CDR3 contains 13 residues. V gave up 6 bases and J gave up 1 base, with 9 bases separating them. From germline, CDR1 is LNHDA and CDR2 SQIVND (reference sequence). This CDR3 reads CASRKGTNTEAFF. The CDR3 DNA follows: TGTGCCAGTAGGAAGGGAACGAACACTGAAGCTTTCTTT.

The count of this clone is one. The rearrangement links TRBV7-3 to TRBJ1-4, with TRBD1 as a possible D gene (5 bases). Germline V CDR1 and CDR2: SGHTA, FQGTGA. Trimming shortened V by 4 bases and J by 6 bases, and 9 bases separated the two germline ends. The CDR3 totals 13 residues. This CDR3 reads CASSYGAHEKLFF. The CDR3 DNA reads TGTGCCAGCAGCTATGGGGCCCATGAAAAACTGTTTTTT.

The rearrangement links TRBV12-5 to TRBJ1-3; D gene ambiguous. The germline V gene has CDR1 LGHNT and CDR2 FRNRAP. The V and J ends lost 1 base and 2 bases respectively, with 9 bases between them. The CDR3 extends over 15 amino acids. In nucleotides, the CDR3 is TGTGCTAGTGGTTTGGATCCCGGGACTGGAAACACCATATATTTT. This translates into CASGLDPGTGNTIYF. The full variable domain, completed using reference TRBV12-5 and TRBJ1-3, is DARVTQTPRHKVTEMGQEVTMRCQPILGHNTVFWYRQTMMQGLELLAYFRNRAPLDDSGMPKDRFSAEMPDATLATLKIQPSEPRDSAVYFCASGLDPGTGNTIYFGEGSWLTVV.

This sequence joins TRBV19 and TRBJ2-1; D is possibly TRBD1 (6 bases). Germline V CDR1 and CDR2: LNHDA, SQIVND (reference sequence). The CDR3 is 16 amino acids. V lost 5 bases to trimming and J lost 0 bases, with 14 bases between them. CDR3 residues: CASSFPTGSSYNEQFF. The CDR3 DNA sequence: TGTGCCAGTAGTTTCCCCACAGGGAGCTCCTACAATGAGCAGTTCTTC.

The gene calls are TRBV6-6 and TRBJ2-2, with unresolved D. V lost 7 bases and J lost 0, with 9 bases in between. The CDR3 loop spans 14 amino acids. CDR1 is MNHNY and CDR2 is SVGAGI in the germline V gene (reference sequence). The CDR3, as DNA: TGTGCCAGCACCTGGACGGCGAACACCGGGGAGCTGTTTTTT. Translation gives CASTWTANTGELFF.

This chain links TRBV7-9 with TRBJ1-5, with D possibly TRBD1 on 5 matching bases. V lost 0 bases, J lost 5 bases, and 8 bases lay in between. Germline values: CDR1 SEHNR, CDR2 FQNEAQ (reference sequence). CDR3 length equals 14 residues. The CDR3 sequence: CASSLAGGDQPQHF. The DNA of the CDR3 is TGTGCCAGCAGCTTAGCGGGGGGGGATCAGCCCCAGCATTTT. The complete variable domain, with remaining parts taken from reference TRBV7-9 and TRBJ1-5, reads DTGVSQNPRHKITKRGQNVTFRCDPISEHNRLYWYRQTLGQGPEFLTYFQNEAQLEKSRLLSDRFSAERPKGSFSTLEIQRTEQGDSAMYLCASSLAGGDQPQHFGDGTRLSIL.

The DNA of the CDR3 is TGCGCCAGCAGCTTGGGACACAGGAGCACGAACACCGGGGAGCTGTTTTTT. Translating gives CASSLGHRSTNTGELFF. The chain carries TRBV5-1 and TRBJ2-2; a weak D match, TRBD1 (5 bases). Trimming shortened V by 0 bases and J by 0 bases, and 12 bases separated the two germline ends. From germline, CDR1 is SGHRS and CDR2 YFSETQ. There are 17 residues in the CDR3.

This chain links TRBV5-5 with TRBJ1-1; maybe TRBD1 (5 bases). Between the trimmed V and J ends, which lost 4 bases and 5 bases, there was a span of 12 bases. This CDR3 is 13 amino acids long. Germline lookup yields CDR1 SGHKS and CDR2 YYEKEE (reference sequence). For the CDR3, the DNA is TGTGCCAGCAGCCGAACAGGACTTACTGAAGCTTTCTTT. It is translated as CASSRTGLTEAFF. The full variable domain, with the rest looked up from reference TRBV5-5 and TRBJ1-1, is DAGVTQSPTHLIKTRGQQVTLRCSPISGHKSVSWYQQVLGQGPQFIFQYYEKEERGRGNFPDRFSARQFPNYSSELNVNALLLGDSALYLCASSRTGLTEAFFGQGTRLTVV.

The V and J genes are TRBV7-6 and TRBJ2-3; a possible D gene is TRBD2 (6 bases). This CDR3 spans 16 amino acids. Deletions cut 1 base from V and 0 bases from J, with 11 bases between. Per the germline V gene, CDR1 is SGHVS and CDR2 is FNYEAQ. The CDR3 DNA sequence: TGTGCCAGCAGCTTAGACATAGGGACTAGCACAGATACGCAGTATTTT. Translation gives CASSLDIGTSTDTQYF.

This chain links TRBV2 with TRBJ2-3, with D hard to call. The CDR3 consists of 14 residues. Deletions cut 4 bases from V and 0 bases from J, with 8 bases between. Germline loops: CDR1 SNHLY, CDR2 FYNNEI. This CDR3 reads CASSGPPSTDTQYF. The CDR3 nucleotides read TGTGCCAGCAGTGGCCCCCCAAGCACAGATACGCAGTATTTT. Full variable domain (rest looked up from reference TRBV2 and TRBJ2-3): EPEVTQTPSHQVTQMGQEVILRCVPISNHLYFYWYRQILGQKVEFLVSFYNNEISEKSEIFDDQFSVERPDGSNFTLKIRSTKLEDSAMYFCASSGPPSTDTQYFGPGTRLTVL.